This passage covers 22 T cell receptor beta chains from one sample sequenced in a study of spatial heterogeneity in lung cancer. TCRdb fed the 5' RACE reads into MiXCR, producing one record per CDR3 protein. The sample holds approximately 15,000 distinct CDR3 sequences, 6.2% seen once. The time point is: sample taken at primary tumor resection. These TCRs are of unknown antigen specificity. Study results and caveats: Tumors with more nonsynonymous mutations had more expanded intratumoral alpha and beta TCRs.

Here the sequenced sample was lung tumor tissue, taken at surgery. The receptors here all came from a male donor with early-stage non-small cell lung cancer.

In this sample, this clonotype turned up many times. Since the library was made to target alpha chains, this beta chain is a stray read and its abundance is not meaningful. The J gene is TRBJ2-2, the V gene TRBV9; D uncertain. CDR1 SGDLS and CDR2 YYNGEE come from the germline V gene. The CDR3 spans 17 residues. V dropped 0 bases and J dropped 4 bases, with 16 bases sitting between them. The CDR3 region has the DNA TGTGCCAGCAGCGTAGCTACTCGTGGAACTGGCACCGGGGAGCTGTTTTTT. Translation gives CASSVATRGTGTGELFF.

This clonotype was counted many times. This beta chain is a stray read from a library made for alpha chains; its abundance is not meaningful. The chain is built from TRBV25-1 and TRBJ2-5, with 9 bases matching TRBD2. The germline CDR1 and CDR2 sequences are MGHDK and SYGVNS. J lost 5 bases, V lost 9 bases, and 7 bases had no gene match. There are 13 residues in the CDR3. DNA of the CDR3: TGTGCCAGGGACGGACTAGCGTCGGAGACCCAGTACTTC. Its translation is CARDGLASETQYF. The full variable domain, rest sourced from reference TRBV25-1 and TRBJ2-5, is EADIYQTPRYLVIGTGKKITLECSQTMGHDKMYWYQQDPGMELHLIHYSYGVNSTEKGDLSSESTVSRIRTEHFPLTLESARPSHTSQYLCARDGLASETQYFGPGTRLLVL.

As concerns this clonotype: This CDR3 is missing its conserved last phenylalanine or tryptophan, likely due to a read error. This beta chain turned up in a library designed for alpha chains; as an off-target read, its abundance says little. J is TRBJ2-6 and V is TRBV3-1; D uncertain. The germline gives CDR1 LGHDT, CDR2 YNNKEL (reference sequence). Trimming took 6 bases from V and 4 from J, leaving 7 bases between them. CDR3 length: 13 residues. The CDR3 spells CASRRAGANVLTS. CDR3 sequence (DNA): TGTGCCAGCAGACGAGCCGGGGCCAACGTCCTGACTTCC.

This clonotype was counted many times. A library made for alpha chains picked up this beta chain off target, so its size means little. This sequence joins TRBV6-5 and TRBJ1-2, with 8 bases lining up with TRBD1. The V and J ends lost 4 bases and 2 bases, in that order; junction bases with no gene match: 6. Germline loops: CDR1 MNHEY, CDR2 SVGAGI. This CDR3 comprises 15 residues. CDR3 DNA: TGTGCCAGCAGTTCCACAACAGGGGGGAACTATGGCTACACCTTC. Translating gives CASSSTTGGNYGYTF.

About this clonotype itself: As an off-target read in a library built for alpha chains, this beta chain has a frequency of little significance. The chain carries TRBV11-2 and TRBJ2-5; the match to TRBD1 covers 7 bases. Germline V gives CDR1 SGHAT, CDR2 FQNNGV. J lost 5 bases, V lost 5 bases, and 17 bases had no gene match. The CDR3 runs to 17 residues. CDR3 protein: CASSPPREGAQGETQYF. The DNA of the CDR3 is TGTGCCAGCAGCCCCCCCCGTGAGGGGGCGCAGGGGGAGACCCAGTACTTC.

In regard to this clonotype: Within a library made for alpha chains, this beta chain is off target, and its count is uninformative. V is TRBV5-4 and J is TRBJ2-3, with 8 bases identical to TRBD2. CDR1 and CDR2 from the germline V gene are SGHNT and YYREEE (reference sequence). V was pared by 5 bases and J by 5 bases, with 13 bases of the junction left unmatched. The CDR3 consists of 16 residues. The CDR3 loop is CASSYTLAGFKDTQYF. CDR3 coding DNA: TGTGCCAGCAGTTATACATTAGCGGGATTTAAAGATACGCAGTATTTT.

This clonotype was seen many times. A library prepared for alpha chains yielded this beta chain as an off-target read; its size is of little meaning. This chain uses TRBV21-1 with TRBJ2-4. TRBV21-1 is tagged as a pseudogene. The CDR3 is made up of 15 amino acids. The chain's CDR3 is CASRPRPRRKNIQYF. The CDR3 DNA reads TGTGCCAGCCGACCTAGGCCTCGTCGAAAAAACATTCAGTACTTC.

This clonotype is a singleton in its sample. The DNA is left out, because the CDR3 cannot be placed on it with certainty; the CDR3 is given as TCRdb lists it. The library was built for alpha chains, so this beta chain is an off-target read and its size means little. The chain couples TRBV7-2 to TRBJ1-5; the DNA was not compared with TRBD1, the D call given in the table. The CDR3 sequence runs 22 residues, both termini included. From germline, CDR1 is SGHTA and CDR2 FQGNSA. CDR3 protein: CASSFYICSAPLLDRAGQPQHF.

This clonotype was found many times. Within a library made for alpha chains, this beta chain is off target, and its count is uninformative. The gene calls are TRBV7-2 and TRBJ2-5; the match to TRBD1 covers 8 bases. CDR3 length equals 14 residues. V lost 5 bases, J lost 6 bases, and 8 bases stayed unmatched. The germline gives CDR1 SGHTA, CDR2 FQGNSA. As DNA, the CDR3 is TGTGCCAGCAGCCCAGACAGGGGTCGGAAGACCCAGTACTTC. This sequence encodes CASSPDRGRKTQYF.

At least ten counts were recorded for this clonotype. This beta chain is an unintended read in a library built for alpha chains; its size means little. J is TRBJ2-3 and V is TRBV7-2, with 8 bases lining up with TRBD1. V shed 5 bases, J shed 4 bases, and the junction held 8 bases outside the gene matches. This CDR3 has 15 residues. Per the germline V gene, CDR1 is SGHTA and CDR2 is FQGNSA. The chain's CDR3 is CASSPVGQGADTQYF. The CDR3 nucleotides read TGTGCCAGCAGCCCCGTAGGACAGGGAGCAGATACGCAGTATTTT.

In its sample, this clonotype was seen many times. The size of this beta chain means little, since it is a stray read in a library made for alpha chains. The chain carries TRBV20-1 and TRBJ2-1; 7 bases fit TRBD1. Losses at the gene ends were 3 bases for V and 0 bases for J; bases not matched to a gene: 5. There are 15 residues in the CDR3. The V gene's germline CDR1 is DFQATT and CDR2 SNEGSKA (reference sequence). The CDR3 sequence is CSASETGSSYNEQFF. As DNA, the CDR3 is TGCAGTGCTAGCGAGACAGGGAGCTCCTACAATGAGCAGTTCTTC.

This clonotype is termed medium-sized. This beta chain is a stray read from a library made for alpha chains; its abundance is not meaningful. This chain links TRBV12-3 or TRBV12-4 with TRBJ1-2; D remains ambiguous. This CDR3 region has 14 residues. Trimming pared 6 bases from V and 5 bases from J, leaving 16 bases between. The CDR3 DNA is TGTGCCAGCAGACCGGACCATCCACCTTATGGCTACACCTTC. Amino acid sequence: CASRPDHPPYGYTF.

This clonotype was counted many times. As an off-target read in a library built for alpha chains, this beta chain has a frequency of little significance. The V and J genes are TRBV27 and TRBJ2-5; perhaps TRBD1 as D (5 bases). Germline V lookup: CDR1 MNHEY, CDR2 SMNVEV (reference sequence). The CDR3 consists of 15 residues. Trimming stripped 8 bases from V and 2 bases from J, with 18 bases between. CDR3 in DNA: TGTGCCAGCTCTCATAGGGGCCTTGCTCAAGAGACCCAGTACTTC. Amino acids: CASSHRGLAQETQYF.

This clonotype has ten or more counts. This beta chain was picked up by a library intended for alpha chains and is off target, so its count carries little meaning. The chain carries TRBV5-1 and TRBJ2-5, with D unresolved. V lost 2 bases and J 2 bases, leaving 7 bases between the germline ends. CDR3 size: 13 residues. CDR1 and CDR2 (germline): SGHRS, YFSETQ. The CDR3 loop is CASSLGIQETQYF. Written as DNA, the CDR3 is TGCGCCAGCAGCTTAGGGATACAAGAGACCCAGTACTTC.

This clonotype was seen repeatedly, ten times or more. Little can be read into the size of this beta chain, an off-target read in a library designed for alpha chains. The chain uses TRBV20-1 and TRBJ1-1, with TRBD1 identical over 7 bases. Germline CDR1 DFQATT, CDR2 SNEGSKA (reference sequence). V lost 5 bases, J lost 0 bases, and 6 bases stayed unmatched. There are 14 residues in the CDR3. CDR3 region: CSAGETGLNTEAFF. The CDR3 DNA reads as TGCAGTGCTGGGGAGACAGGGTTGAACACTGAAGCTTTCTTT.

This clonotype rates as medium-sized (0.01 to 0.1%). This beta chain lies outside the target of a library built for alpha chains; its clone size means little. The chain joins TRBV29-1 to TRBJ2-3; 8 nucleotides agree with TRBD1. Germline-derived CDR1 and CDR2 are SQVTM and ANQGSEA. This CDR3 region has 15 residues. J was trimmed by 1 base and V by 1 base; bases with no gene match: 4. CDR3: CSVEGGTGGTDTQYF. DNA of the CDR3: TGCAGCGTTGAAGGGGGGACAGGAGGCACAGATACGCAGTATTTT.

This clonotype has ten or more counts. This beta chain is off target for a library built for alpha chains, so its abundance means little. This chain joins TRBV18 and TRBJ2-1; 7 nucleotides align to TRBD1. V was clipped by 0 bases and J by 6 bases; unmatched bases: 8. This CDR3 is built from 16 residues. The germline V gene has CDR1 KGHSH and CDR2 LQKENI. Here the CDR3 DNA reads TGTGCCAGCTCACCACCTTCGGGACAGACCTCCAATGAGCAGTTCTTC. Residues: CASSPPSGQTSNEQFF.

Comment on this clonotype: The library was built for alpha chains, so this beta chain is an off-target read and its size means little. The rearrangement uses TRBV5-4 and TRBJ2-1, with TRBD2 identical over 9 bases. Germline loops: CDR1 SGHNT, CDR2 YYREEE (reference sequence). With 2 bases clipped from V and 6 bases from J, the junction kept 15 bases outside the gene matches. The CDR3 has 18 amino acids. The CDR3 sequence is CASSFGRGGPVSVNEQFF. CDR3 DNA: TGTGCCAGCAGCTTTGGGCGGGGGGGCCCGGTCTCCGTCAATGAGCAGTTCTTC.

This clonotype was observed at least ten times. Since the library was made to target alpha chains, this beta chain is a stray read and its abundance is not meaningful. The CDR3 reads CSAGLAGGSKDYEQYF. CDR3 nucleotides: TGCAGTGCCGGGTTAGCGGGAGGTTCTAAAGACTACGAGCAGTACTTC. This chain links TRBV20-1 with TRBJ2-7; 10 bases match TRBD2. V dropped 6 bases and J dropped 3; count of bases not matched to a gene: 14. The CDR3 has 16 amino acids. CDR1 and CDR2 (germline): DFQATT, SNEGSKA (reference sequence).

This clonotype was found many times. This beta chain was picked up by a library intended for alpha chains and is off target, so its count carries little meaning. This rearrangement joins TRBV5-1 to TRBJ2-7, with 11 bases aligning to TRBD2. V shed 3 bases, J shed 3 bases, and the junction held 11 bases outside the gene matches. The CDR3 has 17 amino acids. Germline V gene lookup returns CDR1 SGHRS and CDR2 YFSETQ. In nucleotides, the CDR3 is TGCGCCAGCAGCTCCGGTTTAACTAGCGGGGGTGTCTACGAGCAGTACTTC. It yields the protein CASSSGLTSGGVYEQYF.

This clonotype was detected many times. This beta chain is an off-target read within a library intended for alpha chains, so its frequency means little. The chain is built from TRBV6-6 and TRBJ2-2; D is uncertain. V was cut by 5 bases and J by 2 bases, with 9 bases left in between. The CDR3 totals 14 residues. Germline V gene lookup returns CDR1 MNHNY and CDR2 SVGAGI (reference sequence). In DNA form, the CDR3 reads TGTGCCAGCAGTAGGACCATAAACACCGGGGAGCTGTTTTTT. Translation: CASSRTINTGELFF.

This clonotype was counted many times. Being off target in a library aimed at alpha chains, this beta chain has a size of little meaning. CDR3 nucleotides: TGTGCCAGCAGCCAAGATCTCAGGGGCGGAGGCTACACCTTC. It translates to CASSQDLRGGGYTF. The gene calls are TRBV3-1 and TRBJ1-2, with D possibly TRBD1 on 6 matching bases. Germline lookup yields CDR1 LGHDT and CDR2 YNNKEL (reference sequence). The V end lost 0 bases, the J end lost 8 bases, and 13 bases lay between the germline ends. The length of the CDR3 is 14 residues.